These T cell receptor beta chains were read from a single sample in a study of blood T cell repertoires in COVID-19. Using immunoSEQ multiplex PCR, the repertoire was profiled, and TCRdb retains in-frame clones only, with some absent. This sample yields around 55,000 clones, of which over 75% are seen a single time; 5.5% to 7.5% belongs to the top ten. The sequenced sample was peripheral blood. All receptors derive from a man aged 40-55 years with acute or convalescent COVID-19. Both conserved end residues are part of each CDR3. The D gene is left open where the match is weak. Size tells how often a clone was seen (once, few, many) or the class of an expanded clone, and some rows leave it out.

13	TRBJ2-1	-	TRBD1	TRBV13	TGTGCCAGCAGCTCGAGGGGGCCCCATGAGCAGTTCTTC	CASSSRGPHEQFF
16	TRBJ2-1	-	TRBD2	TRBV11-3	TGTGCCAGCAGCCCCCCGGGACTAGCGGGCGGGAATGAGCAGTTCTTC	CASSPPGLAGGNEQFF
11	TRBJ2-2	-	-	TRBV7-6	TGTGCCAGCAGCAATAGCGGGGAGCTGTTTTTT	CASSNSGELFF
14	TRBJ2-5	few	TRBD1	TRBV7-9	TGTGCCAGCAGCTTAGTCAGGGGGCGAGAGACCCAGTACTTC	CASSLVRGRETQYF
16	TRBJ2-1	-	TRBD2	TRBV7-6	TGTGCCAGCAGCTTAGGGACTAGCGGGAGTAACAATGAGCAGTTCTTC	CASSLGTSGSNNEQFF
15	TRBJ2-2	-	TRBD1	TRBV7-9	TGTGCCAGCAGCCCGGGACAGGGAAGCACCGGGGAGCTGTTTTTT	CASSPGQGSTGELFF
15	TRBJ1-2	once	TRBD1	TRBV9	TGTGCCAGCAGCGTAGATGCAGGGGGGAACTATGGCTACACCTTC	CASSVDAGGNYGYTF
13	TRBJ2-3	-	TRBD2	TRBV29-1	TGCAGCGTTTCGTCCGCGGGAGCAGATACGCAGTATTTT	CSVSSAGADTQYF
19	TRBJ1-4	-	TRBD1	TRBV7-6	TGTGCCAGCAGCTTATCCCTACGGGACAGGGTGTCAACTAATGAAAAACTGTTTTTT	CASSLSLRDRVSTNEKLFF
16	TRBJ1-2	-	-	TRBV19	TGTGCCAGTAGCTCTATCGACCGCTCTTCGGGCTATGGCTACACCTTC	CASSSIDRSSGYGYTF
16	TRBJ2-7	-	TRBD1	TRBV6-6	TGTGCCAGCAGTTCACCCTCCGGGACAGGGGGATACGAGCAGTACTTC	CASSSPSGTGGYEQYF
14	TRBJ1-2	-	TRBD1	TRBV24-1	TGTGCCACCAGTGAGGGACAGGGGACCTATGGCTACACCTTC	CATSEGQGTYGYTF
15	TRBJ2-7	-	TRBD2	TRBV6-2/TRBV6-3	TGTGCCAGCAGTGGATCCCTAGCGGGAACCTACGAGCAGTACTTC	CASSGSLAGTYEQYF
14	TRBJ2-1	-	TRBD1	TRBV10-2	TGCGCCAGCCTACCCGGGACAGGGTTAGGTAAAGTCATCTTC	CASLPGTGLGKVIF
12	TRBJ1-2	-	TRBD1	TRBV29-1	TGCAGCGTCCCGACAGGGGGCACTCAATACACCTTC	CSVPTGGTQYTF
18	TRBJ2-5	-	-	TRBV19	TGTGCCAGTAGTCTCCCGGGACTTGGAAGTATCTGGTGCGAGACCCAGTACTTC	CASSLPGLGSIWCETQYF
14	TRBJ1-4	-	TRBD1	TRBV19	TGTGCCAGTAGGCTGGACAGGGGAGGAGGAAAACTGTTTTTT	CASRLDRGGGKLFF